The 24 T cell receptor beta chains given below trace back to one sample, sequenced in a study of control samples from healthy donors and cancer patients. Only in-frame clones appear in the TCRdb table, and some are missing; sequencing was by immunoSEQ multiplex PCR. This table holds 55,000 to 75,000 clones, about 87% found once. The sequencing sample was made of PBMCs. The receptors were gathered from a woman aged 45-65 years with head and neck cancer.

The V gene is TRBV6-6, the J gene TRBJ1-1, with 8 bases that match TRBD1. Germline V lookup: CDR1 MNHNY, CDR2 SVGAGI (reference sequence). Germline trimming cut 7 bases from V and 4 bases from J; bases unmatched to any gene: 5. There are 13 residues in the CDR3. The CDR3 DNA follows: TGTGCCAGCAATCTACAGGGGGGCACTGAAGCTTTCTTT. Amino acids: CASNLQGGTEAFF.

The rearrangement joins TRBV5-6 to TRBJ2-7; D gene uncertain. The V end was cut by 3 bases, the J end by 0 bases, with 13 bases between. The germline CDR1 and CDR2 sequences are SGHDT and YYEEEE. The CDR3 length is 15 residues. CDR3 residues: CASSSPQAHSYEQYF. As DNA, the CDR3 is TGTGCCAGCAGCTCCCCCCAGGCGCACTCCTACGAGCAGTACTTC.

This clone was recorded a few times. V usage is TRBV28 and J usage is TRBJ1-2, with 7 positions matching TRBD1. V gave up 5 bases and J gave up 5 bases; unmatched junction bases: 2. This CDR3 contains 12 residues. Germline V gene data show CDR1 as MDHEN and CDR2 as SYDVKM. CDR3: CASSGTEYGYTF. Here the CDR3 DNA reads TGTGCCAGCAGTGGGACAGAATATGGCTACACCTTC.

This chain connects TRBV20-1 to TRBJ1-4; TRBD1 agrees at 8 bases. V gave up 6 bases and J gave up 5 bases; unmatched junction bases: 14. The CDR3 is made up of 16 amino acids. Germline assignment: CDR1 DFQATT and CDR2 SNEGSKA (reference sequence). CDR3 in DNA: TGCAGTGCAAGTCGGGACAGGCCATCAGGAAATGAAAAACTGTTTTTT. It encodes CSASRDRPSGNEKLFF.

A few counts support this clone. The rearrangement joins TRBV29-1 to TRBJ2-7; D perhaps matches TRBD1 (5 bases). V lost 6 bases and J 1 base, leaving 13 bases between the germline ends. CDR3 size: 13 residues. Germline V gives CDR1 SQVTM, CDR2 ANQGSEA. CDR3 sequence reads: CSVLQDGSYEQYF. CDR3 coding DNA: TGCAGCGTCCTACAGGACGGATCCTACGAGCAGTACTTC.

The chain is built from TRBV4-3 and TRBJ1-2, with TRBD1 as a possible D gene (6 bases). From germline, CDR1 is LGHNA and CDR2 YSLEER. The CDR3 consists of 14 residues. Trimming took 1 base from V and 4 from J, leaving 10 bases between them. CDR3 amino acids: CASSQAGDRYGYTF. For the CDR3, the DNA is TGCGCCAGCAGCCAAGCAGGGGATCGCTATGGCTACACCTTC.

This chain uses TRBV3-1 (or the pseudogene TRBV3-2) with TRBJ1-2; possible D gene TRBD1, 5 bases. The CDR3 runs to 15 residues. The V end was cut by 4 bases, the J end by 3 bases, with 15 bases between. Germline assignment: CDR1 LGHDT and CDR2 YNNKEL (reference sequence). The CDR3 region is CASSLIPGGDYGYTF. The CDR3 DNA reads as TGTGCCAGCAGCCTCATACCGGGGGGGGACTATGGCTACACCTTC.

The chain combines TRBV5-4 with TRBJ2-1, with TRBD1 matching 8 bases. The J segment lost 7 bases and the V segment lost 3 bases, leaving 12 bases of the junction unmatched. Germline CDR1 is SGHNT and CDR2 is YYREEE (reference sequence). CDR3 length: 16 residues. The CDR3 is CASSSGRGRGPNEQFF. The CDR3 DNA sequence: TGTGCCAGCAGCTCCGGAAGAGGCAGGGGGCCGAATGAGCAGTTCTTC.

CDR3 loop: CASFGSRGEGTQYF. CDR3 in DNA: TGTGCCAGCTTCGGATCAAGGGGCGAGGGGACCCAGTACTTC. The chain employs TRBV28 and TRBJ2-5; D possibly uses TRBD1 or TRBD2 (5 bases each). V was shortened by 8 bases and J by 7 bases, with 20 bases between the two germline ends. This CDR3 region has 14 residues. Germline CDR1 reads MDHEN; CDR2 reads SYDVKM.

The V and J genes are TRBV27 and TRBJ2-3; D gene unclear. This CDR3 region has 13 residues. V was shortened by 7 bases and J by 1 base, with 9 bases between the two germline ends. Germline values: CDR1 MNHEY, CDR2 SMNVEV (reference sequence). For the CDR3, the DNA is TGTGCCAGCATGGACCTGGGCACAGATACGCAGTATTTT. Its protein is CASMDLGTDTQYF.

The chain employs TRBV5-6 and TRBJ2-7; D gene uncertain. This CDR3 comprises 12 residues. Germline loops: CDR1 SGHDT, CDR2 YYEEEE. V shed 2 bases and J shed 2 bases, with 5 bases lying between them. This chain's CDR3 is CASSLSTYEQYF. CDR3 nucleotide sequence: TGTGCCAGCAGCTTAAGTACCTACGAGCAGTACTTC.

This chain joins TRBV19 and TRBJ2-7; TRBD1 aligns across 8 bases. Germline CDR1 LNHDA, CDR2 SQIVND (reference sequence). The V gene end was trimmed by 4 bases and the J gene end by 6 bases; junction bases not matched to a gene: 5. The CDR3 totals 13 residues. Here the CDR3 DNA reads TGTGCCAGTAGTACCTCAGGGGGCCGCGAGCAGTACTTC. The encoded protein is CASSTSGGREQYF.

V usage is TRBV5-1 and J usage is TRBJ2-1, with TRBD2 matching over 9 bases. V was clipped by 0 bases and J by 4 bases; unmatched bases: 5. The length of the CDR3 is 16 residues. The germline gives CDR1 SGHRS, CDR2 YFSETQ. CDR3 loop: CASSLDVAGVYNEQFF. CDR3 sequence (DNA): TGCGCCAGCAGCTTGGATGTAGCGGGGGTATACAATGAGCAGTTCTTC. Drawing the rest from reference TRBV5-1 and TRBJ2-1, the complete variable domain is KAGVTQTPRYLIKTRGQQVTLSCSPISGHRSVSWYQQTPGQGLQFLFEYFSETQRNKGNFPGRFSGRQFSNSRSEMNVSTLELGDSALYLCASSLDVAGVYNEQFFGPGTRLTVL.

The rearrangement links TRBV6-5 to TRBJ2-2; TRBD1 or TRBD2 may be the D gene (5 bases each). Trimming removed 10 bases at V and 4 bases at J, with 10 bases between. Germline loops: CDR1 MNHEY, CDR2 SVGAGI. There are 12 residues in the CDR3. The CDR3: CAIRGGTGELFF. The CDR3 coding sequence is TGTGCCATACGGGGCGGCACCGGGGAGCTGTTTTTT.

The genes are TRBV6-5 and TRBJ1-1; TRBD1 is a possible D gene (5 bases). The CDR3 extends over 15 amino acids. The germline V and J ends were trimmed by 6 bases and 0 bases, with 14 bases remaining between them. Germline CDR1 is MNHEY and CDR2 is SVGAGI. The CDR3 DNA reads as TGTGCCAGCAGCCACTCCGGGGGAGTGAACACTGAAGCTTTCTTT. Amino acid sequence: CASSHSGGVNTEAFF.

The J gene is TRBJ1-2, the V gene TRBV13, with 10 positions matching TRBD1. CDR1 and CDR2 from the germline V gene are PRHDT and FYEKMQ (reference sequence). V lost 5 bases, J lost 3 bases, and 15 bases stayed unmatched. The CDR3 is 18 amino acids. CDR3 DNA sequence: TGTGCCAGCAGCCGACGAAAGATTACCGGGACAGGGGACTATGGCTACACCTTC. Its translation: CASSRRKITGTGDYGYTF. Based on the CDR3 plus reference TRBV13 and TRBJ1-2, the full variable domain is AAGVIQSPRHLIKEKRETATLKCYPIPRHDTVYWYQQGPGQDPQFLISFYEKMQSDKGSIPDRFSAQQFSDYHSELNMSSLELGDSALYFCASSRRKITGTGDYGYTFGSGTRLTVV.

This chain's CDR3 is CASSQIGPAFF. CDR3 sequence (DNA): TGTGCCAGCAGCCAAATTGGGCCTGCTTTCTTT. V is TRBV14 and J is TRBJ1-1; D is uncertain. Germline V gene data show CDR1 as SGHDN and CDR2 as FVKESK. This CDR3 region has 11 residues. With 2 bases removed from V and 11 bases from J, the gap between germline ends came to 9 bases.

V and J are TRBV4-2 and TRBJ1-3; D is unclear. The CDR3 loop spans 18 amino acids. The germline CDR1 and CDR2 sequences are LGHNA and YNFKEQ. V lost 0 bases, J lost 0 bases, and 15 bases lay in between. The CDR3 sequence is CASSQESSSILSGNTIYF. The CDR3 nucleotides read TGTGCCAGCAGCCAAGAGTCCTCCAGTATACTCTCTGGAAACACCATATATTTT.

The chain joins TRBV11-2 to TRBJ1-2; no definite D call. Trimming took off 0 bases at V and 10 bases at J, with 9 bases between the two ends. In germline, CDR1 is SGHAT, CDR2 FQNNGV. This CDR3 contains 12 residues. The CDR3 loop reads CASSLDRAYYTF. The CDR3, as DNA: TGTGCCAGCAGCTTAGATCGGGCCTACTACACCTTC.

The rearrangement links TRBV3-1 (or the pseudogene TRBV3-2) to TRBJ2-3; 10 nucleotides line up with TRBD2. J was trimmed by 0 bases and V by 4 bases; bases with no gene match: 7. Germline CDR1 is LGHDT and CDR2 is YNNKEL (reference sequence). This CDR3 comprises 17 residues. CDR3 sequence: CASSRTSGAPSTDTQYF. In DNA, the CDR3 is TGTGCCAGCAGCCGGACTAGCGGAGCCCCTAGCACAGATACGCAGTATTTT.

Notes on this clone: Germline is not matched at one junction end, which may reflect a read error. The chain uses TRBV6-2 or TRBV6-3 and TRBJ2-6, with 10 bases lining up with TRBD1. Germline V lookup: CDR1 MNHEY, CDR2 SVGEGT. The CDR3 runs to 17 residues. The CDR3 nucleotides are TGTGCCAGCAGTTACCCTCCGGGACAGGGGAGGGCAAACGTCCTGACTTTC. Translating gives CASSYPPGQGRANVLTF.

The CDR3: CASSLSSWEGAESGNYGYTF. In nucleotides, the CDR3 is TGTGCCAGCAGTTTATCTTCCTGGGAGGGGGCGGAATCCGGTAACTATGGCTACACCTTC. This rearrangement joins TRBV28 to TRBJ1-2; 7 positions match TRBD1. Germline assignment: CDR1 MDHEN and CDR2 SYDVKM. The CDR3 totals 20 residues. V was pared by 1 base and J by 1 base, with 18 bases of the junction left unmatched.

This clone was seen a handful of times. The rearrangement uses TRBV15 and TRBJ1-6; no reliable D call. V was clipped by 2 bases and J by 10 bases, with 6 bases between them. The CDR3 is made up of 12 amino acids. Germline CDR1 reads LNHNV; CDR2 reads YYDKDF (reference sequence). The CDR3 spells CATSRQYSPLHF. For the CDR3, the DNA is TGTGCCACCAGCAGACAGTACTCACCCCTCCACTTT.

Only a few counts were recorded for this clone. V and J are TRBV5-6 and TRBJ2-6; tentative D call: TRBD1 (5 bases). CDR3 length: 15 amino acids. In germline, CDR1 is SGHDT, CDR2 YYEEEE. V gave up 1 base and J gave up 2 bases, with 7 bases separating them. The CDR3 region is CASSLQGPGANVLTF. DNA of the CDR3: TGTGCCAGCAGCTTGCAGGGTCCTGGGGCCAACGTCCTGACTTTC.